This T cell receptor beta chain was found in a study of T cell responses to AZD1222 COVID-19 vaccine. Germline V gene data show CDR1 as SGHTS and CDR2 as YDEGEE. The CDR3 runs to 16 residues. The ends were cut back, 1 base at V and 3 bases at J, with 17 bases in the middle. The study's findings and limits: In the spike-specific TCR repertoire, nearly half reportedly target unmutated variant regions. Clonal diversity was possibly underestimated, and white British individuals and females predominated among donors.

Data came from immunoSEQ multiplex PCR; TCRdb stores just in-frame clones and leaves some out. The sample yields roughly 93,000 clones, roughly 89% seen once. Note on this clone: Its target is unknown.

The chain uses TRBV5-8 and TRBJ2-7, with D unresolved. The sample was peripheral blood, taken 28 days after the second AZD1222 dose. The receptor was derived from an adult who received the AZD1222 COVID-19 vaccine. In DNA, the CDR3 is TGTGCCAGCAGCTTGAGGACCCCCCAATTCTTCTACGAGCAGTACGTC. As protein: CASSLRTPQFFYEQYV.